This T cell receptor beta chain was sequenced during a study of high-grade serous ovarian cancer treatment subgroups. Study information: Mean per sample: around 13,000 reads, about 6,900 unique TCR beta rearrangements. Study-wide points: Only CDR3 was analyzed; CDR1 and CDR2 were not. Different patients shared almost no repertoire; same-patient tumors shared 0.11 to 0.79.

Sequenced by immunoSEQ multiplex PCR; TCRdb stores in-frame clones only, minus some. The sample includes 5,000 or so clones, approximately 70% of them seen just once. The tumor samples were collected prior to definitive surgery or chemotherapy. Note on this clone: The antigen is not known.

Germline CDR1 and CDR2: SEHNR and FQNEAQ (reference sequence). This CDR3 comprises 15 residues. The V end was cut by 7 bases, the J end by 4 bases, with 19 bases between. The chain employs TRBV7-9 and TRBJ1-2; weak D call: TRBD1 (5 bases). The TCR sequence derives from a human donor with high-grade serous ovarian cancer. Material: tumor tissue. The CDR3 nucleotides are TGTGCCAGCACCCAAACCGTCCAGGGCGCCTATGGCTACACCTTC. It is translated as CASTQTVQGAYGYTF.